Listed below are T cell receptor beta chains from one sample, sequenced in a study of T cell responses to AZD1222 COVID-19 vaccine. TCRdb's table, derived via immunoSEQ multiplex PCR, lists solely in-frame clones and lacks some. The table has under 150,000 clones, 85% to 95% seen once. The sequencing here drew on peripheral blood, taken 28 days after the second AZD1222 dose. The source of these receptors is an adult who received the AZD1222 COVID-19 vaccine. Both conserved end residues are part of each CDR3. A D gene is named only where the DNA matches it firmly. Size tells how often a clone was seen (once, few, many) or the class of an expanded clone, and some rows leave it out.

CDR3nt,CDR3aa,j_gene,d_gene,v_gene,abundance
TGTGCCAGCAGTTCCGGGGCCCCCGTCACTGAAGCTTTCTTT,CASSSGAPVTEAFF,TRBJ1-1,NA,TRBV6-6,NA
TGTGCCAGCAGCACAGGGGCAGGAAACACCATATATTTT,CASSTGAGNTIYF,TRBJ1-3,TRBD1,TRBV6-5,once
TGTGCCAGCAGCTTATCGGGATTCGGAAACACCATATATTTT,CASSLSGFGNTIYF,TRBJ1-3,NA,TRBV11-1,NA
TGTGCCAGCAGTAACAGGGACAGGGAAAACTATGGCTACACCTTC,CASSNRDRENYGYTF,TRBJ1-2,TRBD1,TRBV3-1/TRBV3-2,NA
TGTGCCAGCAGCTTAAGGGCAGGTTTTGGCCAAGAGACCCAGTACTTC,CASSLRAGFGQETQYF,TRBJ2-5,NA,TRBV7-3,NA
TGTGCCAGCAGCTCAGAACAGGGAGCTTTCTTT,CASSSEQGAFF,TRBJ1-1,NA,TRBV28,NA
TGTGCCAGCAGTTACAGGACAGGAAGCTATGGCTACACCTTC,CASSYRTGSYGYTF,TRBJ1-2,TRBD1,TRBV6-2/TRBV6-3,NA
TGTGCCAGCAGTTACCTACCAGGGGCCCTCAACACTGAAGCTTTCTTT,CASSYLPGALNTEAFF,TRBJ1-1,NA,TRBV6-2/TRBV6-3,NA
TGTGCCAGCCAATCTCTGGGCAGCATGAACACTGAAGCTTTCTTT,CASQSLGSMNTEAFF,TRBJ1-1,NA,TRBV5-6,NA
TGTGCCAGCAGTACCGACAGGGGGCTGAGTGAAAAACTGTTTTTT,CASSTDRGLSEKLFF,TRBJ1-4,TRBD1,TRBV6-5,NA
TGTGCCAGCAGCTTAGTCACCCTGTTGAACACTGAAGCTTTCTTT,CASSLVTLLNTEAFF,TRBJ1-1,NA,TRBV7-2,NA
TGTGCCAGCAGTCCTCTGTGGAACACTGAAGCTTTCTTT,CASSPLWNTEAFF,TRBJ1-1,NA,TRBV27,NA
TGTGCCAGCAGCTTAGCGGCCCCCGCGGAACTGTTTTTT,CASSLAAPAELFF,TRBJ1-4,NA,TRBV7-2,few
TGTGCCAGCGCAATGGGGACAGGGGTTTCGATCACTGAAGCTTTCTTT,CASAMGTGVSITEAFF,TRBJ1-1,TRBD1,TRBV3-1/TRBV3-2,NA
TGCGCCAGCAGCCTGACAGGGGACTACGAGCAGTACTTC,CASSLTGDYEQYF,TRBJ2-7,TRBD1,TRBV5-1,NA
TGTGCCAGCAGCTACCCTAGCGGGACCAGTAATGCCAAAAACATTCAGTACTTC,CASSYPSGTSNAKNIQYF,TRBJ2-4,TRBD2,TRBV5-4,NA
TGTGCCACCAGCAGAGATCGGGGGCTCACCCCCGGGGAGCTGTTTTTT,CATSRDRGLTPGELFF,TRBJ2-2,NA,TRBV15,NA
TGTGCCAGCAGAAGAGTGAACACTGAAGCTTTCTTT,CASRRVNTEAFF,TRBJ1-1,NA,TRBV27,NA
TGTGCCAGCAGCTTAGCGGGCGGGGGCAATCAGCCCCAGCATTTT,CASSLAGGGNQPQHF,TRBJ1-5,NA,TRBV7-2,NA
TGTGCCAGCAGCGAGGCCCTGGATGGCTACACCTTC,CASSEALDGYTF,TRBJ1-2,NA,TRBV7-9,NA
TGTGCCAGCAGCTTGGGGTGGTTGAGTGAAAAACTGTTTTTT,CASSLGWLSEKLFF,TRBJ1-4,NA,TRBV7-8,NA
TGTGCCAGCAGCGTAGCTACCTTGTCGAAGAACACCGGGGAGCTGTTTTTT,CASSVATLSKNTGELFF,TRBJ2-2,NA,TRBV9,NA
TGTGCCAGCAGCCAAGCCATGGGTACCATGGGCTACACCTTC,CASSQAMGTMGYTF,TRBJ1-2,NA,TRBV3-1/TRBV3-2,NA
TGTGCCAGCGCCCGGACAGGGTTTGGAAACACCATATATTTT,CASARTGFGNTIYF,TRBJ1-3,TRBD1,TRBV27,NA
TGTGCCAGCAGTTCCGGACTAGCGGGGTCCTACAATGAGCAGTTCTTC,CASSSGLAGSYNEQFF,TRBJ2-1,TRBD2,TRBV28,NA